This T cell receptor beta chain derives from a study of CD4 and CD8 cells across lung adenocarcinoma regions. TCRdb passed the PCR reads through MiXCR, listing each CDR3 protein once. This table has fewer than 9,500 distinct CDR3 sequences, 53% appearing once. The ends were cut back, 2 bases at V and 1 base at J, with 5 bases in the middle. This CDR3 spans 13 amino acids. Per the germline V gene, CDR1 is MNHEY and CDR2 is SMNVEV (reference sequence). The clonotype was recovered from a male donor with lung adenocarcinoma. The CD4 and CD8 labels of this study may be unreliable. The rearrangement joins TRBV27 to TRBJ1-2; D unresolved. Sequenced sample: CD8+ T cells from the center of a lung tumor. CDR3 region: CASSLNSNYGYTF. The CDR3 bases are TGTGCCAGCAGTTTAAACAGTAACTATGGCTACACCTTC.